The following is a TCR beta chain sequence with its context. No cognate antigen has been identified for it. Base qualities are not at hand, and no much larger clone is one base apart. This record comes from a study of blood T cell repertoires in COVID-19 (dated by TCRdb to the early 2020s). Turning to the overall study: Samples from collaborators originated in the United States, Italy and Spain and spanned both the acute and convalescent phases of COVID-19. The prospective study material was composed of cDNA or gDNA derived from T cells, B-cell-depleted T cells, or PBMCs. Deeply sampled blood TCRbeta repertoires from subjects exposed to, actively infected with, or recovered from COVID-19 were included in the dataset. The repertoires were made available in a free public database intended to serve as a resource for research on the immune response to SARS-CoV-2. Samples were obtained from the ongoing ImmuneRACE study (first 160 participants) and from over 1,000 subjects provided by 6 global collaborators. Sample metadata almost always included a de-identified subject ID, COVID-19 status, age in years and sex. HLA class I and class II types, where available, came from metadata supplied by the sample provider rather than from assay-based typing. Broader findings and caveats from the paper: Clinical and demographic metadata were provided uncurated, with the amount varying by source and participant.

At one collaborating source in Seattle, patients were enrolled during active infection and were followed longitudinally through the course of disease. Each collaborating institution followed its own protocols to collect whole blood in K2EDTA tubes. Collaborator samples were shipped for TCRbeta analysis as frozen whole blood, isolated PBMCs, or DNA extracted from either sample type. The CDR3, from cysteine to phenylalanine, totals 15 residues. The only DNA kept is the CDR3, 45 bases in frame from the first base. Reading the germline V gene (reference sequence) gives CDR1 SEHNR and CDR2 FQNEAQ. The junction shows trimming of 4 bases on V and 0 bases on J, and the gene matches do not reach 4 bases of it. The immunoSEQ Assay, a bias-controlled multiplex PCR, was used to amplify TCRbeta CDR3 regions from genomic DNA. The paper's processing steps were these. Within the assay, amplification of reference gene primers was used to estimate how many nucleated cells each sample contained. To quantify the absolute abundance of each unique TCRbeta CDR3 rearrangement, sequence reads were collapsed and filtered. For each sample, productive Simpson clonality was calculated as the square root of Simpson's diversity index over productive rearrangements. The table was pulled from immuneACCESS by TCRdb, which kept in-frame rearrangements only. Such tables lose some clones; where checked, under half of the loss comes from unresolved V genes, and the rest has no known cause. From that table come the V and J calls and clone size; the DNA was used to work out D and trimming. In this sample the table shows around 140,000 clones, around nine tenths of which occur a single time. The ten largest make up approximately 10% of the sample.

Sequenced: peripheral blood. This TCR came from a woman aged 70-85 years with COVID-19, enrolled during active disease. Here the chain combines TRBV7-9 and TRBJ2-5; the central 8 bases match TRBD2. The CDR3 region reads CASSSAGRDQETQYF. The nucleotides read TGTGCCAGCAGCTCCGCCGGGAGGGACCAAGAGACCCAGTACTTC. When the CDR3 is completed using the reference TRBV7-9 and TRBJ2-5 genes on either side, the full variable domain is DTGVSQNPRHKITKRGQNVTFRCDPISEHNRLYWYRQTLGQGPEFLTYFQNEAQLEKSRLLSDRFSAERPKGSFSTLEIQRTEQGDSAMYLCASSSAGRDQETQYFGPGTRLLVL.